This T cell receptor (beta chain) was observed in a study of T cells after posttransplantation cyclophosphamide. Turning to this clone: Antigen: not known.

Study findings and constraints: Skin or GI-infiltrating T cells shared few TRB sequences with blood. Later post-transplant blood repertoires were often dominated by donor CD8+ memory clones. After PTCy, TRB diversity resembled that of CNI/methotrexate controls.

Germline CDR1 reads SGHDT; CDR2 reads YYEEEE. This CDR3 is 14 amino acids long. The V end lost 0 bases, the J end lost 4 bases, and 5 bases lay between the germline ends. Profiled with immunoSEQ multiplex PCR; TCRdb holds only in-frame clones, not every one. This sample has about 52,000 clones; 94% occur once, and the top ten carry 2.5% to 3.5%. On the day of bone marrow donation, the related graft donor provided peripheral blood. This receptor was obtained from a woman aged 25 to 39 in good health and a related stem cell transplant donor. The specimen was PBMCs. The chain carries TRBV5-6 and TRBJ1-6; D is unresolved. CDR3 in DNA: TGTGCCAGCAGCTTGGAGCGGTATAATTCACCCCTCCACTTT. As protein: CASSLERYNSPLHF.